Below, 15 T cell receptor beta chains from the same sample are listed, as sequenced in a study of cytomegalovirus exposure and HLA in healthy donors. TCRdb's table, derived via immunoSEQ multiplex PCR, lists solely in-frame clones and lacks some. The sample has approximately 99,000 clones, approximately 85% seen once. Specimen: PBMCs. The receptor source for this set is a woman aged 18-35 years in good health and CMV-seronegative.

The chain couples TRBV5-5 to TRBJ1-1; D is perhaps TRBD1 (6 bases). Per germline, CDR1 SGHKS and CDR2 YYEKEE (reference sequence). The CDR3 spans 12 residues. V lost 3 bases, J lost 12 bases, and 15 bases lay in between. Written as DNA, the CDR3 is TGTGCCAGCAGCTACCAACAGGGAACGACTTTCTTT. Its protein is CASSYQQGTTFF.

The CDR3 DNA reads as TGTGCCAGCAGCGACATAACCAGGGGGTATGATTCACCCCTCCACTTT. Translating gives CASSDITRGYDSPLHF. The chain is built from TRBV7-9 and TRBJ1-6, with TRBD1 identical over 7 bases. This CDR3 contains 16 residues. In germline, CDR1 is SEHNR, CDR2 FQNEAQ (reference sequence). After removal of 5 bases from V and 8 bases from J, the junction contained 12 bases not matched to a gene.

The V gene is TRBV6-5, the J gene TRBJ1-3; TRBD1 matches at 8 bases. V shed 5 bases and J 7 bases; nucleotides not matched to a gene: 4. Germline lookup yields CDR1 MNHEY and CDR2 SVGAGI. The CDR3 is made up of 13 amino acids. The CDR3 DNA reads TGTGCCAGCAGTATGGACAGGGAGAACACCATATATTTT. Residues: CASSMDRENTIYF.

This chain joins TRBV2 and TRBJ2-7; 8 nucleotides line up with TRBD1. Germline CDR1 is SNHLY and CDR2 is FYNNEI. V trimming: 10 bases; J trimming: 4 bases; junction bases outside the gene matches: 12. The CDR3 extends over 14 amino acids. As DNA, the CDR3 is TGTGCCACCTGGACAGGGTACGGTGGGTACGAGCAGTACTTC. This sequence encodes CATWTGYGGYEQYF.

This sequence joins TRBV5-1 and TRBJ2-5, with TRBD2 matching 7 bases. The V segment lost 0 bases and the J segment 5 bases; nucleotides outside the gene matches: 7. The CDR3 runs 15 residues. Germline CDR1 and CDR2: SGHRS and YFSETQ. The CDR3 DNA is TGCGCCAGCAGCTTGGCCTACGGGGGGAGGGAGACCCAGTACTTC. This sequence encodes CASSLAYGGRETQYF.

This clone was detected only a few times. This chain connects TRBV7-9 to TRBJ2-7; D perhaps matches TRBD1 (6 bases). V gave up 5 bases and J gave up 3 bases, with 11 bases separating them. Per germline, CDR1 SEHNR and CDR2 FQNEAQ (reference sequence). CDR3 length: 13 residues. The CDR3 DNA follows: TGTGCCAGCAGCCCTGGACAGCTCTACGAGCAGTACTTC. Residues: CASSPGQLYEQYF.

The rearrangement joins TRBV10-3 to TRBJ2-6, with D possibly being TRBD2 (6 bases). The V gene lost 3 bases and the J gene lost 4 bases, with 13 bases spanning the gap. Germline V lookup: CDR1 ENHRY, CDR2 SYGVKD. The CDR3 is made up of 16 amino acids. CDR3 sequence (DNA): TGTGCCATCAGTGACAATGGGGGGTTGGGGGCCAACGTCCTGACTTTC. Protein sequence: CAISDNGGLGANVLTF.

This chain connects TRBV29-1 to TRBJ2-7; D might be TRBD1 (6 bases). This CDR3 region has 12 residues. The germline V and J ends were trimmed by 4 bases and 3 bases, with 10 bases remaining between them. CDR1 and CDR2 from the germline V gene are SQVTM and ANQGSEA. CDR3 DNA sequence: TGCAGCGTTGGGACAGCGCACTACGAGCAGTACTTC. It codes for CSVGTAHYEQYF.

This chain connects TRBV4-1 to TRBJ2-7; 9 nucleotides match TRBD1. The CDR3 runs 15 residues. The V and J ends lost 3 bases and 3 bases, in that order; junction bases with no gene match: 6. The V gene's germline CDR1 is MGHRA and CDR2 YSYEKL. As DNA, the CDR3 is TGCGCCAGCAGCCAGGGACAGGGAGAATTCTACGAGCAGTACTTC. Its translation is CASSQGQGEFYEQYF.

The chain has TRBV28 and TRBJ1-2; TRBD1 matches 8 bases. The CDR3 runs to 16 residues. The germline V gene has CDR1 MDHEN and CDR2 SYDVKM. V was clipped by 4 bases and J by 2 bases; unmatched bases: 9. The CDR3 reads CASSSSRQGRNYGYTF. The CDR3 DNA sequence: TGTGCCAGCAGTTCTTCCCGACAGGGGCGGAACTATGGCTACACCTTC.

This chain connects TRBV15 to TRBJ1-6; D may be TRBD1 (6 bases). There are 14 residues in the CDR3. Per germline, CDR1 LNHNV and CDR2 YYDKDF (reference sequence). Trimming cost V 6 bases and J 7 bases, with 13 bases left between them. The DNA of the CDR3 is TGTGCCACCAGTGAGAGACAGGCAAATTCACCCCTCCACTTT. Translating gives CATSERQANSPLHF. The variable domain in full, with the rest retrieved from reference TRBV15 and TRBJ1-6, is DAMVIQNPRYQVTQFGKPVTLSCSQTLNHNVMYWYQQKSSQAPKLLFHYYDKDFNNEADTPDNFQSRRPNTSFCFLDIRSPGLGDTAMYLCATSERQANSPLHFGNGTRLTVT.

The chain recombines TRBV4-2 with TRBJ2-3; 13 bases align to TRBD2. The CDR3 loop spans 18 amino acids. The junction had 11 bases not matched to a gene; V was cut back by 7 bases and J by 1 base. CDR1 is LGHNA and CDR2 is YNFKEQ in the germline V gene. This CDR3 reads CASTSALGTSGGTDTQYF. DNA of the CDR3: TGTGCCAGCACCTCAGCGCTTGGGACTAGCGGGGGCACAGATACGCAGTATTTT.

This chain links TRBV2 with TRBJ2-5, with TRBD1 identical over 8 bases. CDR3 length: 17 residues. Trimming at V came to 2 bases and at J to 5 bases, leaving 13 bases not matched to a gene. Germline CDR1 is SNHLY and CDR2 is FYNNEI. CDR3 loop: CASSEFGTGPRVETQYF. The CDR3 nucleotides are TGTGCCAGCAGTGAATTCGGGACAGGCCCGAGGGTGGAGACCCAGTACTTC.

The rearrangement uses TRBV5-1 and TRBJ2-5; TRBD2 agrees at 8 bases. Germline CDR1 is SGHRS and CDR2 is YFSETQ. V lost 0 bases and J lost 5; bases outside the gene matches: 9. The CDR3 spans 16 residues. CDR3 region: CASSLGPGGDAETQYF. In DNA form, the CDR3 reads TGCGCCAGCAGCTTGGGCCCGGGGGGGGATGCTGAGACCCAGTACTTC.

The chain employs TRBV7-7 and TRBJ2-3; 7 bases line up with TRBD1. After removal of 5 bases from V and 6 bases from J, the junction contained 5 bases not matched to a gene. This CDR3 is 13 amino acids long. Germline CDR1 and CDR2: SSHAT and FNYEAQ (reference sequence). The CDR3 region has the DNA TGTGCCAGCAGCCCCGAACAGGGGGATACGCAGTATTTT. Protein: CASSPEQGDTQYF.